This T cell receptor beta chain comes out of a study of T-cell reconstitution after alpha-beta-depleted transplantation in children. Findings and limits, study-wide: For some patients, TCRbeta diversity was high at day 60 because of recipient T cells and thymic progenitors that survived. The origin of alpha-beta T cells about two months after transplant was reportedly several hundred expanded graft clones.

This clonotype has ten or more counts. The antigen is undetermined. Looked up from germline, CDR1 is SGHTA and CDR2 is FQGNSA. With V trimmed by 4 bases and J by 7 bases, 3 bases remained unmatched. This CDR3 is 14 amino acids long. It was with unique molecular identifiers that the TCRbeta library was prepared. TCRdb redid the calling of the PCR reads with MiXCR, one entry per CDR3 protein. There are about 200,000 distinct CDR3 sequences in the sample; roughly 7.1% occur only once, and 5% to 6.5% lies in the top ten. This TCR derives from a boy younger than 10 with acute lymphoblastic leukemia, due to receive a stem cell transplant. The sample here was PBMCs, taken before TCRalphabeta/CD19-depleted stem cell transplant. The genes are TRBV7-2 and TRBJ1-6; TRBD1 matches 8 bases. CDR3 protein: CASSYGTGNSPLHF. The CDR3 DNA is TGTGCCAGCAGCTACGGGACAGGCAATTCACCCCTCCACTTT.